This T cell receptor beta chain was documented in a study of blood T cell repertoires in COVID-19. The V end lost 5 bases, the J end lost 4 bases, and 20 bases lay between the germline ends. Germline values: CDR1 LGHNT, CDR2 FRNRAP. The CDR3 has 16 residues. This table comes from immunoSEQ multiplex PCR, and its TCRdb copy is limited to in-frame clones, with some not included. The repertoire includes 140,000 or so clones, 87% of them detected once, and under 9% sits in the top ten. This TCR was sampled from a woman between 50 and 59 years old with active or convalescent COVID-19. Sequenced input: peripheral blood. The chain employs TRBV12-5 and TRBJ2-5; D gene ambiguous. CDR3 sequence (DNA): TGTGCTAGTGGTCCCCCCGATTATCTTACGGGAGAGACCCAGTACTTC. Amino acid sequence: CASGPPDYLTGETQYF.